This TCR beta chain was sequenced in a study of blood T cell repertoires in COVID-19. Study in general: There were acute and convalescent COVID-19 samples, and they came from the United States, Italy and Spain. PBMCs, B-cell-depleted T cells, or T cells were the source of the cDNA or gDNA that made up the material.

Trimming removed 1 base from V and 3 bases from J, with 17 bases in between. Germline values: CDR1 SGHDT, CDR2 YYEEEE. This CDR3 contains 17 residues. This table comes from immunoSEQ multiplex PCR, and its TCRdb copy is limited to in-frame clones, with some not included. The table shows about 200,000 clones, with 80% to 90% occurring only once. The V and J genes are TRBV5-6 and TRBJ1-5; D remains unclear. The clonotype was recovered from a man aged 50 to 59 with acute or convalescent COVID-19. Sequenced material: peripheral blood. The CDR3 spells CASSLFVRPEDNQPQHF. The CDR3 DNA sequence: TGTGCCAGCAGCTTGTTCGTCAGGCCCGAAGACAATCAGCCCCAGCATTTT.